The 2 T cell receptor beta chains below were found in one sample sequenced in a study of blood T cell repertoires in COVID-19 (dated by TCRdb to the early 2020s). Library prep was done by the immunoSEQ multiplex PCR assay. Drawn from immuneACCESS, this table holds only the in-frame rearrangements with V and J called that TCRdb kept. Clones are partly lost; checked studies trace under half to an unresolved V gene and leave the rest unexplained. For this sample there are 130,000 or so clones; under 85% appear just once. The ten largest clones take up 1.6% of the sample. Material for sequencing was peripheral blood. The receptors originated from a human donor in a cohort sampled during active COVID-19.

This rearrangement joins TRBV3-1 (or the pseudogene TRBV3-2) to TRBJ2-5; the D is unclear. CDR1 and CDR2 from the germline V gene are LGHDT and YNNKEL (reference sequence). Trimming left V 5 bases short and J 7 bases short, with 14 bases between. The CDR3 loop spans 13 amino acids. Here the CDR3 DNA reads TGTGCCAGCAGCACACCCCAGTCTGGGACCCAGTACTTC. The encoded protein is CASSTPQSGTQYF.

The chain is built from TRBV19 and TRBJ2-7; TRBD2 agrees at 11 bases. This CDR3 region has 18 residues. Germline values: CDR1 LNHDA, CDR2 SQIVND (reference sequence). The trim removed 4 bases at V and 0 bases at J, leaving 11 bases unmatched. CDR3 DNA: TGTGCCAGTAGTAGGGCGGGACTAGCGGATACCAGCTCCTACGAGCAGTACTTC. Translated: CASSRAGLADTSSYEQYF.